This record looks at one TCR beta chain sequence and its context. This specimen belongs to a study of OX40 agonist ivuxolimab in advanced cancers. Clones were read by immunoSEQ multiplex PCR, and TCRdb kept only the in-frame ones, dropping some. The sample lists about 120,000 clones, approximately 89% occurring once. The TCR was taken from an adult with an advanced solid tumor such as melanoma, head and neck, liver or kidney cancer. The source material was CD4+ or CD8+ T cells sorted from blood, sampled in a trial of the OX40 agonist ivuxolimab.

This CDR3 reads CASSKEREGPNEQYF. The CDR3 DNA is TGTGCCAGCAGTAAAGAGCGGGAGGGCCCCAACGAGCAGTACTTC. This chain connects TRBV2 to TRBJ2-7; 10 bases are a match to TRBD2. The germline V gene has CDR1 SNHLY and CDR2 FYNNEI. The CDR3 is 15 residues long. The ends lost 5 bases at V and 5 bases at J; junction bases unmatched: 9.